These 32 T cell receptor beta chains were all obtained from the same sample, sequenced in a study of shared T cell receptors in the human thymus (dated by TCRdb to about 2021). To prepare the library, the immunoSEQ multiplex PCR assay was applied. The table comes from immuneACCESS by way of TCRdb, which keeps in-frame sequences with V and J called. Part of the clones is missing from these tables; in studies checked, under half for an unresolved V gene and the rest for unknown reasons. The sample table holds more than 550,000 clones, of which approximately 85% were seen once. Under 0.012% of the sample lies in the top ten. The same data also contributed to another study, on human thymus T cells.

Material for sequencing was thymocytes. The source is a girl younger than two with a congenital heart defect. Donor details come from another sample of the same person, matched by shared clones.

Remarks on this clone: The junction differs from germline at one of its ends, possibly a read error. Other DNA variants within this sample encode the same CDR3. The V call is TRBV27, the J call TRBJ1-6; D is unclear. Germline values: CDR1 MNHEY, CDR2 SMNVEV (reference sequence). This CDR3 contains 13 residues. As DNA, the CDR3 is TGTGCGACCGGGAGCTCCTATAATTCCCCCCTCCACTTT. It translates to CATGSSYNSPLHF.

J is TRBJ1-6 and V is TRBV20-1, with a possible D match to TRBD1 (5 bases). CDR3 length: 10 residues. The germline gives CDR1 DFQATT, CDR2 SNEGSKA (reference sequence). CDR3: CSTKGLPLHF. The CDR3 DNA reads as TGCAGCACCAAGGGGTTACCCCTCCACTTT.

The chain employs TRBV2 and TRBJ1-1; D may be TRBD1 (5 bases). The CDR3 extends over 14 amino acids. V was clipped by 9 bases and J by 0 bases, with 14 bases between them. Germline CDR1 reads SNHLY; CDR2 reads FYNNEI. The CDR3 sequence: CARLRAGMNTEAFF. In nucleotides, the CDR3 is TGTGCCAGGCTCAGGGCCGGCATGAACACTGAAGCTTTCTTT.

The rearrangement links TRBV27 to TRBJ1-5; maybe TRBD1 (5 bases). The germline V gene encodes CDR1 MNHEY and CDR2 SMNVEV (reference sequence). Between the trimmed V and J ends, which lost 5 bases and 4 bases, there was a span of 15 bases. This CDR3 has 15 amino acids. In nucleotides, the CDR3 is TGTGCCAGCAGTGCATGGGGCCTACCTAATCAGCCCCAGCATTTT. It specifies CASSAWGLPNQPQHF.

The J gene is TRBJ1-6, the V gene TRBV11-3; the D gene is possibly TRBD1 (5 bases). Deletions cut 6 bases from V and 2 bases from J, with 17 bases between. The CDR3 is made up of 17 amino acids. CDR1 and CDR2 (germline): SGHNT, YENEEA. The CDR3 DNA is TGTGCCAGCAGTCAAGCTCAATACAGGCCCTATAATTCACCCCTCCACTTT. Protein: CASSQAQYRPYNSPLHF.

This clone appeared once. The gene calls are TRBV5-5 and TRBJ2-7; D possibly corresponds to TRBD1 (5 bases). Germline CDR1 is SGHKS and CDR2 is YYEKEE (reference sequence). The CDR3 has 14 residues. V lost 8 bases and J 5 bases, leaving 20 bases between the germline ends. CDR3 coding DNA: TGTGCCAGTCAAGGGGCCCCCTCTTTGGACGAGCAGTACTTC. Protein product: CASQGAPSLDEQYF.

The genes are TRBV7-9 and TRBJ1-1; D uncertain. Looked up from germline, CDR1 is SEHNR and CDR2 is FQNEAQ (reference sequence). The V end lost 6 bases, the J end lost 13 bases, and 15 bases lay between the germline ends. The CDR3 has 11 amino acids. The CDR3 protein is CASSTQPSGFF. For the CDR3, the DNA is TGTGCCAGCAGTACCCAACCTTCAGGTTTCTTT. Filled out from reference TRBV7-9 and TRBJ1-1, the complete variable domain reads DTGVSQNPRHKITKRGQNVTFRCDPISEHNRLYWYRQTLGQGPEFLTYFQNEAQLEKSRLLSDRFSAERPKGSFSTLEIQRTEQGDSAMYLCASSTQPSGFFGQGTRLTVV.

The chain has TRBV4-1 and TRBJ2-7; a weak D match, TRBD2 (5 bases). CDR3 length: 15 residues. Between the trimmed V and J ends, which lost 3 bases and 2 bases, there was a span of 14 bases. Germline CDR1 MGHRA, CDR2 YSYEKL. The CDR3 region is CASSHGLGMPYEQYF. CDR3 nucleotide sequence: TGCGCCAGCAGCCATGGCCTCGGGATGCCCTACGAGCAGTACTTC.

The CDR3 is CASSLWQGWGTDTQYF. Here the CDR3 DNA reads TGTGCCAGCAGCTTGTGGCAGGGGTGGGGCACAGATACGCAGTATTTT. The V call is TRBV5-8, the J call TRBJ2-3, with D possibly being TRBD1 (6 bases). The CDR3 is made up of 16 amino acids. Germline assignment: CDR1 SGHTS and CDR2 YDEGEE. The V and J ends lost 1 base and 1 base respectively, with 13 bases between them.

A single count supports this clone. This chain joins TRBV5-6 and TRBJ2-2; tentative D call: TRBD2 (5 bases). The V gene lost 4 bases and the J gene lost 4 bases, with 14 bases spanning the gap. The CDR3 totals 15 residues. In germline, CDR1 is SGHDT, CDR2 YYEEEE. The CDR3 sequence: CASSEAAVITGELFF. For the CDR3, the DNA is TGTGCCAGCAGCGAAGCGGCGGTTATCACCGGGGAGCTGTTTTTT.

The chain recombines TRBV4-1 with TRBJ1-1, with 8 bases aligning to TRBD1. Germline lookup yields CDR1 MGHRA and CDR2 YSYEKL. The CDR3 is 18 residues long. After removal of 2 bases from V and 0 bases from J, the junction contained 11 bases not matched to a gene. CDR3 loop: CASSQKYTRTGMNTEAFF. DNA for the CDR3: TGCGCCAGCAGCCAAAAGTATACGAGGACAGGGATGAACACTGAAGCTTTCTTT.

The chain recombines TRBV6-1 with TRBJ1-1, with 11 bases matching TRBD1. V gave up 4 bases and J gave up 6 bases; unmatched junction bases: 7. Germline V lookup: CDR1 MNHNS, CDR2 SASEGT. The CDR3 spans 15 residues. CDR3 DNA sequence: TGTGCCAGCAGTGCCTCCGGGACAGGGGGACCTGAAGCTTTCTTT. Its protein is CASSASGTGGPEAFF.

This sequence joins TRBV28 and TRBJ1-2; D ambiguous. V was trimmed by 3 bases and J by 6 bases, leaving 5 bases between them. Germline loops: CDR1 MDHEN, CDR2 SYDVKM. The CDR3 consists of 11 residues. The CDR3 DNA follows: TGTGCCAGCAGTTTTCTTGATGGCTACACCTTC. Protein sequence: CASSFLDGYTF.

This clone was seen a handful of times. This chain uses TRBV27 with TRBJ1-6; 12 positions agree with TRBD1. The trim removed 4 bases at V and 5 bases at J, leaving 18 bases unmatched. CDR3 length: 21 amino acids. Germline assignment: CDR1 MNHEY and CDR2 SMNVEV (reference sequence). The CDR3 nucleotides read TGTGCCAGCAGTTACCGATTCGAGGGACAGGGGGCCCCCATCCATAATTCACCCCTCCACTTT. It yields the protein CASSYRFEGQGAPIHNSPLHF.

V gene TRBV29-1 combines with J gene TRBJ2-1, with TRBD2 matching over 10 bases. With 4 bases clipped from V and 7 bases from J, the junction kept 10 bases outside the gene matches. This CDR3 spans 15 amino acids. Germline CDR1 reads SQVTM; CDR2 reads ANQGSEA. CDR3 nucleotides: TGCAGCGTTGGGGAACTAAGCGGGGGGGGAAATGAGCAGTTCTTC. Its translation is CSVGELSGGGNEQFF.

V is TRBV7-9 and J is TRBJ1-1; D is perhaps TRBD1 (5 bases). The length of the CDR3 is 16 residues. Trimming removed 1 base from V and 2 bases from J, with 14 bases in between. The germline gives CDR1 SEHNR, CDR2 FQNEAQ (reference sequence). The CDR3 region is CASSLEGSGLNTEAFF. The CDR3 nucleotides are TGTGCCAGCAGCTTAGAGGGGTCCGGCCTAAACACTGAAGCTTTCTTT.

The CDR3 protein is CASSVGPGLAGRTDTQYF. CDR3 DNA sequence: TGTGCCAGCAGCGTAGGACCGGGACTAGCGGGGCGCACAGATACGCAGTATTTT. The chain uses TRBV9 and TRBJ2-3; 13 nucleotides match TRBD2. V trimming: 0 bases; J trimming: 1 base; junction bases outside the gene matches: 5. This CDR3 is built from 18 residues. From germline, CDR1 is SGDLS and CDR2 YYNGEE.

The rearrangement joins TRBV10-3 to TRBJ1-1, with D perhaps matching TRBD1 (6 bases). The ends were cut back, 10 bases at V and 6 bases at J, with 18 bases in the middle. The CDR3 loop spans 13 amino acids. Germline loops: CDR1 ENHRY, CDR2 SYGVKD. CDR3: CASQQGIGAEAFF. The CDR3 DNA reads TGTGCCAGCCAACAGGGAATAGGGGCTGAAGCTTTCTTT.

The chain employs TRBV4-1 and TRBJ1-5; the match to TRBD1 covers 7 bases. CDR3 length equals 18 residues. CDR1 and CDR2 (germline): MGHRA, YSYEKL. Germline trimming cut 1 base from V and 0 bases from J; bases unmatched to any gene: 9. CDR3 region: CASSQGQGGSYSNQPQHF. The CDR3 DNA sequence: TGCGCCAGCAGCCAAGGCCAGGGGGGATCATATAGCAATCAGCCCCAGCATTTT.

The J gene is TRBJ1-3, the V gene TRBV5-1; D remains ambiguous. Germline V gene data show CDR1 as SGHRS and CDR2 as YFSETQ. With 4 bases removed from V and 1 base from J, the gap between germline ends came to 15 bases. This CDR3 comprises 16 residues. The CDR3 nucleotides read TGCGCCAGCAGCCAAAGCGTTACGGGTTCTGGAAACACCATATATTTT. Encoded protein: CASSQSVTGSGNTIYF.

This rearrangement joins TRBV30 to TRBJ1-5, with TRBD1 identical over 7 bases. V lost 5 bases, J lost 3 bases, and 4 bases stayed unmatched. The CDR3 extends over 13 amino acids. CDR1 GTSNPN and CDR2 SVGIG come from the germline V gene (reference sequence). CDR3 nucleotides: TGTGCCTGGGATGGGACAGACAATCAGCCCCAGCATTTT. It yields the protein CAWDGTDNQPQHF. The variable domain in full, with the rest retrieved from reference TRBV30 and TRBJ1-5, is SQTIHQWPATLVQPVGSPLSLECTVEGTSNPNLYWYRQAAGRGLQLLFYSVGIGQISSEVPQNLSASRPQDRQFILSSKKLLLSDSGFYLCAWDGTDNQPQHFGDGTRLSIL.

This sequence joins TRBV28 and TRBJ1-4; 7 positions agree with TRBD1. CDR3 length equals 18 residues. The germline gives CDR1 MDHEN, CDR2 SYDVKM. With 5 bases clipped from V and 2 bases from J, the junction kept 14 bases outside the gene matches. The CDR3 DNA follows: TGTGCCAGCAGTCTAGATAACTCGACAGGGAATACTAATGAAAAACTGTTTTTT. This encodes CASSLDNSTGNTNEKLFF.

The table lists this clone with a few counts. This CDR3 fails to terminate in the conserved phenylalanine or tryptophan, so it likely reflects a read error. The DNA is omitted, as the CDR3 cannot be located on it reliably, and the CDR3 follows TCRdb's listing. This CDR3 is CAHISPDSSG. The chain recombines TRBV5-1 with TRBJ1-2; whether TRBD1, the table's D call, matches the DNA was not checked. Germline V lookup: CDR1 SGHRS, CDR2 YFSETQ. The CDR3 extends over 10 residues, inclusive of both ends.

The chain combines TRBV4-2 with TRBJ2-1; 7 positions match TRBD1. Germline V gene data show CDR1 as LGHNA and CDR2 as YNFKEQ. CDR3 length: 17 residues. The V segment lost 4 bases and the J segment 4 bases; nucleotides outside the gene matches: 13. CDR3 amino acids: CASSPTGMSEGYNEQFF. CDR3 nucleotide sequence: TGTGCCAGCAGCCCGACAGGGATGTCAGAGGGGTACAATGAGCAGTTCTTC.

V is TRBV5-6 and J is TRBJ1-1; 8 bases fit TRBD1. V shed 0 bases, J shed 1 base, and the junction held 8 bases outside the gene matches. The CDR3 contains 17 residues. CDR1 SGHDT and CDR2 YYEEEE come from the germline V gene. CDR3 amino acids: CASSLGQGFEKNTEAFF. The CDR3 coding sequence is TGTGCCAGCAGCTTGGGACAGGGGTTTGAGAAGAACACTGAAGCTTTCTTT.

This clone was picked up one time. This chain connects TRBV27 to TRBJ1-2, with 7 bases identical to TRBD1. V shed 5 bases, J shed 5 bases, and the junction held 8 bases outside the gene matches. The CDR3 is made up of 14 amino acids. Per the germline V gene, CDR1 is MNHEY and CDR2 is SMNVEV (reference sequence). The chain's CDR3 is CASSPRDSTYGYTF. CDR3 sequence (DNA): TGTGCCAGCAGTCCACGGGACAGCACTTATGGCTACACCTTC.

The chain is built from TRBV6-1 and TRBJ1-2, with D possibly matching TRBD1 (6 bases). CDR1 is MNHNS and CDR2 is SASEGT in the germline V gene. V lost 6 bases and J lost 3, with 17 bases in between. The CDR3 consists of 15 residues. CDR3 residues: CASRPWRGQDYGYTF. CDR3 bases: TGTGCCAGCAGACCCTGGCGGGGGCAGGACTATGGCTACACCTTC.

This chain links TRBV5-1 with TRBJ1-1; D call uncertain. Germline V lookup: CDR1 SGHRS, CDR2 YFSETQ. The CDR3 covers 13 residues. Trimming took 3 bases from V and 5 from J, leaving 11 bases between them. As DNA, the CDR3 is TGCGCCAGCAGCTCCTCGAGGGAGACTGAAGCTTTCTTT. It codes for CASSSSRETEAFF. Full variable domain (remainder filled in from reference TRBV5-1 and TRBJ1-1): KAGVTQTPRYLIKTRGQQVTLSCSPISGHRSVSWYQQTPGQGLQFLFEYFSETQRNKGNFPGRFSGRQFSNSRSEMNVSTLELGDSALYLCASSSSRETEAFFGQGTRLTVV.

The chain couples TRBV27 to TRBJ1-2; D is possibly TRBD1 (6 bases). The CDR3 contains 20 residues. The germline V gene encodes CDR1 MNHEY and CDR2 SMNVEV (reference sequence). The V end was cut by 3 bases, the J end by 2 bases, with 28 bases between. CDR3 coding DNA: TGTGCCAGCAGTTTCCGAGGGGACATAAGCCTGAGGGTGTCCAACTATGGCTACACCTTC. Protein sequence: CASSFRGDISLRVSNYGYTF.

A few counts support this clone. The chain recombines TRBV7-9 with TRBJ2-5, with D unresolved. The CDR3 spans 10 residues. Germline lookup yields CDR1 SEHNR and CDR2 FQNEAQ (reference sequence). The ends were cut back, 7 bases at V and 8 bases at J, with 8 bases in the middle. The CDR3: CASTPRTQYF. In DNA, the CDR3 is TGTGCCAGCACCCCCCGTACCCAGTACTTC.

The chain is built from TRBV5-1 and TRBJ1-1, with D perhaps matching TRBD1 (5 bases). CDR1 is SGHRS, CDR2 YFSETQ, per germline. There are 12 residues in the CDR3. The germline V and J ends were trimmed by 4 bases and 5 bases, with 9 bases remaining between them. The CDR3 sequence is CASSMQGTEAFF. The CDR3 DNA sequence: TGCGCCAGCAGCATGCAGGGTACTGAAGCTTTCTTT.

The CDR3 here is CASRDRALANYGYTF. The CDR3 nucleotides read TGTGCCAGCAGGGACAGGGCCCTAGCTAACTATGGCTACACCTTC. This chain links TRBV28 with TRBJ1-2; 8 nucleotides align to TRBD1. V lost 6 bases to trimming and J lost 0 bases; unmatched junction nucleotides: 6. Germline V CDR1 and CDR2: MDHEN, SYDVKM. The CDR3 totals 15 residues.